The TCR beta chain described here comes from a study of blood T cells in healthy people across ages. Study conclusions and caveats: Per million T cells, the diversity of TCR beta decreased roughly linearly as age advanced.

Germline V gene lookup returns CDR1 SGDLS and CDR2 YYNGEE. This CDR3 spans 16 amino acids. V lost 1 base and J lost 7; bases outside the gene matches: 10. Through a sample-barcoded 5' primer and a J-beta primer mix, a second PCR was run for roughly 6 to 12 cycles. All samples gave at least 2.5 million CDR3-containing paired-end reads. TCRdb reprocessed the 5' RACE reads via MiXCR and lists one record per CDR3 protein. The profile covers 850,000 to 1,100,000 distinct CDR3 sequences, with more than 30% appearing a single time and approximately 14% taken by the ten largest. To note about this clonotype: The antigen remains undetermined.

The TCR was taken from a man aged 18 to 29 in good health. The chain is built from TRBV9 and TRBJ2-7; TRBD2 matches 11 bases. Sequencing used blood. The CDR3 here is CASSVRMGLAGGEQYF. CDR3 DNA: TGTGCCAGCAGCGTACGGATGGGGCTAGCGGGGGGTGAGCAGTACTTC.